The next 5 T cell receptor beta chains were all read from a single sample in a study of CD4 T cells in relation to SARS-CoV-2 and coronaviruses. Before the COVID-19 pandemic, during about 2011-2018, CD4+ T cells were taken from unexposed donors. After 10 to 11 days of culture, CD4+ T cells were isolated. Their antigens are not known. Here immunoSEQ multiplex PCR was the method, and the copy in TCRdb shows in-frame clones only, minus some. The sample holds tens of thousands of clones; roughly four fifths are singletons and the top ten take roughly 22%. Sequencing was done on a sample of CD4+ T cells from PBMCs, cultured in vitro. Receptor source: a human donor in good health.

This chain connects TRBV3-1 (or the pseudogene TRBV3-2) to TRBJ2-4; 8 bases align to TRBD2. J lost 7 bases, V lost 1 base, and 3 bases had no gene match. Germline values: CDR1 LGHDT, CDR2 YNNKEL (reference sequence). The CDR3 has 14 amino acids. The CDR3 region is CASSQGTSRNIQYF. The CDR3 nucleotides are TGTGCCAGCAGCCAAGGGACTAGCAGGAACATTCAGTACTTC.

The chain recombines TRBV4-1 with TRBJ1-6; no firm D call. This CDR3 has 14 amino acids. CDR1 MGHRA and CDR2 YSYEKL come from the germline V gene. Trimming removed 4 bases at V and 5 bases at J, with 9 bases between. The CDR3 coding sequence is TGCGCCAGCAGCCGTCAGGACGATAATTCACCCCTCCACTTT. This sequence encodes CASSRQDDNSPLHF.

This clone was seen only a few times. This chain joins TRBV10-3 and TRBJ2-1, with 12 bases lining up with TRBD2. V dropped 5 bases and J dropped 6; count of bases not matched to a gene: 5. This CDR3 has 15 residues. The V gene's germline CDR1 is ENHRY and CDR2 SYGVKD. The CDR3 nucleotides are TGTGCCATCAGTCCCGGACTAGCGGGGCTCAATGAGCAGTTCTTC. Protein product: CAISPGLAGLNEQFF.

In its sample, this clone was seen once. V usage is TRBV5-1 and J usage is TRBJ1-2, with D uncertain. V gave up 0 bases and J gave up 8 bases, with 17 bases separating them. The CDR3 is 15 residues long. Per the germline V gene, CDR1 is SGHRS and CDR2 is YFSETQ. The CDR3 here is CASSLVSSAAGGYTF. The CDR3 region has the DNA TGCGCCAGCAGCTTGGTATCGTCGGCGGCCGGAGGCTACACCTTC.

CDR3 nucleotide sequence: TGCGCCAGCAGCTTGGGTAAAGGGGGAACCTTAAGCTCCTACAATGAGCAGTTCTTC. This gives the protein CASSLGKGGTLSSYNEQFF. V is TRBV5-1 and J is TRBJ2-1; weak D call: TRBD1 (6 bases). The CDR3 consists of 19 residues. The V gene lost 0 bases and the J gene lost 0 bases, with 19 bases spanning the gap. Germline-derived CDR1 and CDR2 are SGHRS and YFSETQ.